This T cell receptor beta chain was sequenced in a study of blood T cell repertoires in COVID-19. Across the study: The study drew acute and convalescent COVID-19 samples from the United States, Italy and Spain. PBMCs, B-cell-depleted T cells, or T cells provided the cDNA or gDNA that made up the material.

Authors' analysis steps: Estimated nucleated cell counts came from reference gene primer amplification. Produced via immunoSEQ multiplex PCR; TCRdb's table is partial and in-frame only. V, J and clone size reflect that table, while D and trimming were determined from the DNA. The repertoire consists of 65,000 to 80,000 clones, with more than 75% occurring once and the leading ten covering just over 9%. V was shortened by 2 bases and J by 2 bases, with 15 bases between the two germline ends. CDR1 is MNHEY and CDR2 is SMNVEV in the germline V gene (reference sequence). The CDR3 covers 16 residues. The receptor's source is a human donor in a cohort sampled during active COVID-19. Sequencing was carried out using peripheral blood. The chain carries TRBV27 and TRBJ2-5; a weak D match, TRBD2 (6 bases). CDR3 DNA: TGTGCCAGCAGTTTAACGGGGGACGGCCGTCAAGAGACCCAGTACTTC. This codes for CASSLTGDGRQETQYF.